Listed below are T cell receptor beta chains from one sample, sequenced in a study of CD8 T cells in Susac syndrome. In TCRdb, the immunoSEQ multiplex PCR reads were re-called with MiXCR into one record per CDR3 protein. This sample carries 200,000 to 250,000 distinct CDR3 sequences, about 93% of them seen once, and the ten largest clones take roughly 0.13%. The sequenced sample was CD8+ T cells from PBMCs. These receptor sequences come from a human donor with multiple sclerosis. The CDR3 runs from the conserved cysteine through the conserved F or W. Fields, in order: D gene, J gene, V gene, CDR3 DNA, CDR3 protein. The D gene is left open where the match is weak.

D gene: NA; J gene: TRBJ1-3; V gene: TRBV30; CDR3 DNA: TGTGCCTGGAGCGTCTTCACAGCCTCTGGAAACACCATATATTTT; CDR3 protein: CAWSVFTASGNTIYF
D gene: NA; J gene: TRBJ2-7; V gene: TRBV6-1; CDR3 DNA: TGTGCCAGCAGTGAAACGAGGGACACCCTCTCCTACGAGCAGTACTTC; CDR3 protein: CASSETRDTLSYEQYF
D gene: NA; J gene: TRBJ1-1; V gene: TRBV7-3; CDR3 DNA: TGTGCCAGCAGCTCCGTGGGGGGGATGAACACTGAAGCTTTCTTT; CDR3 protein: CASSSVGGMNTEAFF
D gene: NA; J gene: TRBJ2-7; V gene: TRBV13; CDR3 DNA: TGTGCCAGCAGCACCACCGGGACAATCTACGAGCAGTACTTC; CDR3 protein: CASSTTGTIYEQYF
D gene: NA; J gene: TRBJ2-1; V gene: TRBV6-4; CDR3 DNA: TGTGCCAGCAGCCCAGAGGGGGGCGCCTACAATGAGCAGTTCTTC; CDR3 protein: CASSPEGGAYNEQFF
D gene: TRBD1; J gene: TRBJ2-4; V gene: TRBV10-1; CDR3 DNA: TGCGCCAGACCCGGACAGGTGGAAGACATTCAGTACTTC; CDR3 protein: CARPGQVEDIQYF
D gene: TRBD1; J gene: TRBJ2-5; V gene: TRBV7-8; CDR3 DNA: TGTGCCAGCAGCTTGCCACCCGGGACAGGGAAGGAGACCCAGTACTTC; CDR3 protein: CASSLPPGTGKETQYF
D gene: NA; J gene: TRBJ2-5; V gene: TRBV6-2/TRBV6-3; CDR3 DNA: TGTGCCAGCAGTTACTCCCACATTGACGCGCAAGAGACCCAGTACTTC; CDR3 protein: CASSYSHIDAQETQYF
D gene: NA; J gene: TRBJ2-3; V gene: TRBV6-2/TRBV6-3; CDR3 DNA: TGTGCCAGCAGCCGGCACTTGACTAACCCAGAAGATACGCAGTATTTT; CDR3 protein: CASSRHLTNPEDTQYF
D gene: TRBD2; J gene: TRBJ2-3; V gene: TRBV6-2/TRBV6-3; CDR3 DNA: TGTGCCAGCACCCTCGGACTAGCGGGGTCCACAGATACGCAGTATTTT; CDR3 protein: CASTLGLAGSTDTQYF
D gene: NA; J gene: TRBJ2-5; V gene: TRBV27; CDR3 DNA: TGTGCCAGCAGTTTAACAGGTCCGGGGGCCCAGTACTTC; CDR3 protein: CASSLTGPGAQYF
D gene: NA; J gene: TRBJ1-2; V gene: TRBV19; CDR3 DNA: TGTGCCAGTGGAAACCCGGGAGCCTTGGGGCACTATGGCTACACCTTC; CDR3 protein: CASGNPGALGHYGYTF
D gene: NA; J gene: TRBJ1-4; V gene: TRBV6-5; CDR3 DNA: TGTGCCAGCAGAGGCGAAAAACTGTTTTTT; CDR3 protein: CASRGEKLFF